This T cell receptor beta chain is drawn from a study of cytomegalovirus exposure and HLA in healthy donors. Study information: Most genotyped donors, 65% to 90% of more than 300, had Caucasian-associated genetic ancestry. General study points: Analysis was carried out at a later point, and it linked a missense DCLRE1C variant to TCR beta V- and J-gene trimming.

Healthy donors of bone marrow made up the group. Points on this clone: The target antigen is unknown. The same CDR3 also results from other DNA sequences found in this sample.

This CDR3 comprises 14 residues. The J segment lost 3 bases and the V segment lost 5 bases, leaving 7 bases of the junction unmatched. Germline-derived CDR1 and CDR2 are SSHAT and FNYEAQ (reference sequence). The study ran its PCR with 60 Vbeta and 13 Jbeta primers. Clones were read by immunoSEQ multiplex PCR, and TCRdb kept only the in-frame ones, dropping some. The sample lists about 190,000 clones; roughly 80% were seen once. The chain is built from TRBV7-7 and TRBJ2-7; TRBD1 aligns across 7 bases. This TCR came from a boy between 10 and 17 years old in good health and CMV-seronegative. The source material was PBMCs. CDR3 nucleotides: TGTGCCAGCAGCCGGGCCTGGGACAGCTACGAGCAGTACTTC. Encoded protein: CASSRAWDSYEQYF.